Listed below are T cell receptor beta chains from one sample, sequenced in a study of blood T cell repertoires in COVID-19. Assay: immunoSEQ multiplex PCR; the TCRdb copy retains only in-frame clones and omits some. The sample includes about 200,000 clones, nearly 90% of them seen just once. The sample comprised peripheral blood. The source is a man in his fifties with acute or convalescent COVID-19. CDR3s include the opening cysteine and the closing phenylalanine or tryptophan. The D gene is left open where the match is weak.

TRBJ2-3 | TRBV30 | TRBD2 | CAWTQTSGGTSTDTQYF
TRBJ2-5 | TRBV15 | TRBD2 | CATSRIAGGRETQYF
TRBJ1-2 | TRBV6-1 | - | CASSEEGALGGYTF
TRBJ2-7 | TRBV18 | TRBD1 | CASSHPDRAYEQYF
TRBJ2-5 | TRBV5-4 | - | CASSPRGSQETQYF
TRBJ1-3 | TRBV4-2 | - | CASSQEGGSGNTIYF
TRBJ1-1 | TRBV19 | - | CASSSNRGTEAFF
TRBJ2-7 | TRBV12-3/TRBV12-4 | - | CASGPEGHEQYF
TRBJ1-2 | TRBV28 | TRBD1 | CASSQPGGWVYGYTF
TRBJ2-3 | TRBV29-1 | TRBD2 | CSVEGLAGQNTDTQYF
TRBJ1-2 | TRBV29-1 | - | CSVLGPGAGYGYTF
TRBJ1-1 | TRBV18 | - | CASSRDSGVTEAFF
TRBJ1-6 | TRBV28 | - | CASSFGSPLHF
TRBJ2-7 | TRBV27 | - | CASSLRVTYEQYF
TRBJ2-2 | TRBV2 | TRBD2 | CASSGGRLRELFF
TRBJ1-2 | TRBV19 | - | CASSMYIFGYTF
TRBJ1-2 | TRBV6-4 | - | CASSPRRDSYGYTF
TRBJ2-5 | TRBV5-6 | - | CASSPVVSQETQYF
TRBJ2-5 | TRBV18 | - | CASSPPLETQYF
TRBJ1-2 | TRBV27 | TRBD1 | CASSPYPPATGGGYGYTF
TRBJ1-1 | TRBV3-1/TRBV3-2 | - | CASSRALNTEAFF
TRBJ1-1 | TRBV30 | TRBD1 | CAWSIGDRGSFF
TRBJ1-4 | TRBV5-5 | TRBD1 | CASSLPTGTTNEKLFF
TRBJ1-6 | TRBV28 | - | CASSSYPFSPLHF
TRBJ2-1 | TRBV6-5 | TRBD2 | CASRRGGRSTEQFF
TRBJ1-5 | TRBV24-1 | - | CATYNSRVLRPQHF
TRBJ1-2 | TRBV7-5 | - | CARSTYDQGPSGYTF
TRBJ2-5 | TRBV7-9 | TRBD2 | CASSLDSAGETQYF
TRBJ2-3 | TRBV5-1 | TRBD1 | CASSLGQGGQEQYF
TRBJ2-6 | TRBV3-1/TRBV3-2 | - | CASSHWRSGANVLTF
TRBJ1-4 | TRBV5-1 | - | CATQGLGEKLFF
TRBJ1-1 | TRBV7-9 | - | CASSWSPRREAFF
TRBJ1-2 | TRBV27 | TRBD1 | CASSPTGGEYGYTF
TRBJ1-4 | TRBV5-1 | - | CASSLAGNNEKLFF
TRBJ1-4 | TRBV19 | - | CASSIGTTNEKLFF
TRBJ1-5 | TRBV2 | - | CASSRSPNQPQHF
TRBJ2-7 | TRBV9 | - | CASSVDQAPYEQYF
TRBJ2-2 | TRBV6-2/TRBV6-3 | TRBD1 | CASSWQPTSGGVGGELFF